Shown below are 8 T cell receptor beta chains from a single sample sequenced in a study of CD8+ T cells in alopecia areata. Cells pooled from cutaneous lymph nodes were sorted on CD4, CD8alpha, NKG2D, NKG2ACE and other markers. Extraction and reverse transcription of RNA yielded cDNA as the sequencing template. The repertoire was sequenced with immunoSEQ multiplex PCR; TCRdb's copy has only in-frame clones and lacks some. The sample counts under 350,000 clones, none seen once; the ten largest own less than 1.5%. Sequencing was performed on CD4+ T cells sorted from a lymph node. Source of these receptors: a C3H/HeJ mouse with alopecia areata. Strain haplotype (MHC): H2-k.

This clone was seen a handful of times. All gene names here are mouse names. Read data end 4 residues before the CDR3 end; the end is taken from the germline J gene. This chain connects TRBV13-3 to TRBJ1-1; possibly TRBD1 for D (5 bases). The CDR3 contains 14 residues. Germline V gene sequence: CDR1 NNHDY, CDR2 SYVADS. CDR3 DNA (partial): TGTGCCAGCAGTCCCGGGACTGGGGGGGAA. It yields the protein CASSPGTGGE. The full CDR3 sequence reads CASSPGTGGEEVFF.

Ten or more counts support this clone. The gene names here belong to mouse. The CDR3 extends 4 residues past the end of the read, so its final part is completed from the germline J gene. This sequence joins TRBV14 and TRBJ1-2, with D tentatively TRBD1 (6 bases). There are 13 residues in the CDR3. V was trimmed by 4 bases and J by 0 bases, leaving 7 bases between them. Germline values: CDR1 SGHDT, CDR2 FRDEAV. The CDR3 sequence is CASSRDTNSDYTF. The sequenced part of the CDR3 DNA is TGTGCCAGCAGTCGGGACACAAACTCC. Full variable domain (outside the CDR3, taken from reference TRBV14 and TRBJ1-2): EAGVTQSPRYAVLQEGQAVSFWCDPISGHDTLYWYQQPRDQGPQLLVYFRDEAVIDNSQLPSDRFSAVRPKGTNSTLKIQSAKQGDTATYLCASSRDTNSDYTFGSGTRLLVI.

This clone turned up a few times. Gene names and germline match the mouse. The DNA ends 4 residues before the CDR3 does, and the rest of the CDR3 is filled in from the germline J gene. The chain couples TRBV19 to TRBJ2-5; perhaps TRBD2 as D (6 bases). This CDR3 is 13 amino acids long. V shed 3 bases and J shed 3 bases, with 8 bases lying between them. Germline CDR1 and CDR2: FNHDT and SITEND (reference sequence). The chain's CDR3 is CASSTGLQDTQYF. The CDR3 bases that were read are TGTGCCAGCAGTACGGGACTTCAAGAC.

Regarding this clone: The germline and genes are mouse ones. The read finishes 4 residues shy of the CDR3 end, and the germline J gene is used to complete it. The same CDR3 arises from other DNA sequences in this sample as well. The rearrangement uses TRBV13-2 and TRBJ2-3; 7 bases align to TRBD2. The junction had 3 bases not matched to a gene; V was cut back by 1 base and J by 1 base. This CDR3 spans 15 amino acids. Germline lookup yields CDR1 NNHNN and CDR2 SYGAGS (reference sequence). Incomplete CDR3 DNA: TGTGCCAGCGGTGATTTGGGGGGAGGTGCAGAA. The encoded protein is CASGDLGGGAE. The whole CDR3 reads CASGDLGGGAETLYF.

This clone was detected a few times. Any gene name here is a mouse gene name. The CDR3 end is not reached by the read, which stops 4 residues before it; the germline J gene fills it in. Other DNA sequences in the same sample also yield this CDR3. The rearrangement uses TRBV1 and TRBJ1-2; D gene ambiguous. CDR3 length equals 14 residues. Looked up from germline, CDR1 is NSQYPW and CDR2 is LRSPGD (reference sequence). V gave up 3 bases and J gave up 0 bases, with 8 bases separating them. The CDR3 bases that were read are TGCACCTGCAGTGCCCGACAAGCAAACTCC. It codes for CTCSARQANS. The whole CDR3 protein is CTCSARQANSDYTF.

This clone was seen ten or more times. All gene names here are mouse names. Read data end 4 residues before the CDR3 end; the end is taken from the germline J gene. Other nucleotide sequences from this sample produce the same CDR3. The rearrangement links TRBV1 to TRBJ2-3, with 7 bases that match TRBD1. Germline assignment: CDR1 NSQYPW and CDR2 LRSPGD (reference sequence). The V segment lost 3 bases and the J segment 0 bases; nucleotides outside the gene matches: 0. The CDR3 has 14 residues. The CDR3 DNA, read in part, is TGCACCTGCAGTGCGACAGGGAGTGCAGAA. Amino acid sequence: CTCSATGSAE. The whole CDR3 sequence reads CTCSATGSAETLYF.

Worth noting for this clone: Each gene name is a mouse one. The read ends 3 residues early relative to the CDR3; the germline J gene fills the gap. The V call is TRBV13-2, the J call TRBJ1-6; weak D call: TRBD1 (5 bases). TRBJ1-6 belongs to the ORF category, with a function that is uncertain. The CDR3 is 13 residues long. The V end was cut by 9 bases, the J end by 1 base, with 8 bases between. The germline V gene has CDR1 NNHNN and CDR2 SYGAGS (reference sequence). The CDR3 loop reads CATRVSYNSPLYF. The sequenced CDR3 bases are TGTGCCACCAGGGTCTCCTATAATTCGCCC.

Comments on this clone: Any gene name here is a mouse gene name. The read comes to an end 4 residues before the CDR3 does, leaving the germline J gene to fill in the end. Other DNA sequences within the sample encode an identical CDR3. The chain combines TRBV19 with TRBJ2-7; TRBD2 aligns across 7 bases. The CDR3 has 14 residues. The V gene's germline CDR1 is FNHDT and CDR2 SITEND (reference sequence). Incomplete CDR3 DNA: TGTGCCAGCAGTATAGAGCGGGGGGGTTAT. Translated: CASSIERGGY. In full, the CDR3 reads CASSIERGGYEQYF.